This T cell receptor beta chain derives from a study of blood T cell repertoires in COVID-19. For the study at large: Material from acute and convalescent COVID-19 was sourced from the United States, Italy and Spain. In each case, the material was cDNA or gDNA derived from T cells, B-cell-depleted T cells, or PBMCs.

With V trimmed by 6 bases and J by 4 bases, 5 bases remained unmatched. Germline V lookup: CDR1 SGHNT, CDR2 YYREEE (reference sequence). This CDR3 is 14 amino acids long. In the authors' workflow: Amplification with reference gene primers provided the estimates of nucleated cell counts. TCRdb's copy holds only in-frame clones and misses some; the assay was immunoSEQ multiplex PCR. Clonal size and the V and J genes are those of that table, whereas D and trimming came from the DNA. The sample includes 200,000 to 300,000 clones, roughly 86% seen only once; the top ten take 5.5% to 7.5%. Sequencing used peripheral blood. V and J are TRBV5-4 and TRBJ1-1, with TRBD1 identical over 11 bases. The source is a woman in her 70s with active or convalescent COVID-19. CDR3 amino acids: CASTGGTGGTEAFF. The CDR3 coding sequence is TGTGCCAGCACCGGGGGGACAGGGGGCACTGAAGCTTTCTTT.